This T cell receptor (beta chain) was observed in a study of breast tumors, draining lymph nodes, adjacent tissues. A remark on this clonotype: Antigen unknown. This could be a read error, since a much larger clone is one nucleotide away.

The study's findings and limits: Most tumor T cells seemingly derive from lymph node, then expand in tumor. Tumor and nontumor repertoires were significantly more similar in luminal-like than in basal-like breast cancer. Compared with lymph nodes, tumors were less diverse; compared with nontumor tissue, more. The lymph node origin of tumor T cells was framed as consistent with a hypothesis, not demonstrated.

Breast cancer patients provided tissue from their axillary draining lymph nodes. MiXCR, run by TCRdb on the multiplex PCR reads, gives a single entry per CDR3 protein. Of approximately 130,000 distinct CDR3 sequences detected, around 20% appear once; the ten largest clones hold 2.2%. The sample taken for sequencing was axillary lymph node tissue. The sequence derives from a female donor with breast cancer. Some clones in this sample may be carry-over from other donors' samples.

This CDR3 is CASSRDKGAYEQYF. In DNA, the CDR3 is TGTGCCAGCTCGCGGGACAAGGGAGCCTACGAGCAGTACTTC. The rearrangement uses TRBV18 and TRBJ2-7, with D perhaps assigned TRBD1 or TRBD2 (6 bases each). Deletions cut 6 bases from V and 2 bases from J, with 14 bases between. Germline V gene data show CDR1 as KGHSH and CDR2 as LQKENI. The CDR3 loop spans 14 amino acids.